The 21 T cell receptor beta chains listed next were all sequenced from one sample in a study of Graves' ophthalmopathy and Graves' hyperthyroidism. For repertoire sequencing, the TCR beta CDR3 regions were amplified from RNA transcripts. HTBI primers served in a first-round RT-PCR, which a second-round multiplex PCR followed. One entry per CDR3 protein, called by TCRdb with MiXCR from the multiplex PCR reads. The sample has about 740,000 distinct CDR3 sequences, 40% seen once. The material sequenced was peripheral blood. The receptors derive from an adult man with Graves' ophthalmopathy.

There are many counts of this clonotype. The rearrangement links TRBV14 to TRBJ1-2; 9 bases align to TRBD1. The CDR3 loop spans 14 amino acids. Germline V gene data show CDR1 as SGHDN and CDR2 as FVKESK. The junction had 4 bases not matched to a gene; V was cut back by 4 bases and J by 4 bases. CDR3 DNA: TGTGCCAGCAGCCGGGGACAGGGACTCTATGGCTACACCTTC. Encoded protein: CASSRGQGLYGYTF.

Ten or more counts support this clonotype. The V gene is TRBV20-1, the J gene TRBJ1-1, with unresolved D. This CDR3 has 13 residues. Per the germline V gene, CDR1 is DFQATT and CDR2 is SNEGSKA (reference sequence). Deletions cut 8 bases from V and 3 bases from J, with 16 bases between. Written as DNA, the CDR3 is TGCAGTTGTAAGGGAGGGATGGACACTGAAGCTTTCTTT. The encoded protein is CSCKGGMDTEAFF.

V gene TRBV11-2 combines with J gene TRBJ2-7; D is ambiguous. The V gene lost 3 bases and the J gene lost 5 bases, with 11 bases spanning the gap. Germline assignment: CDR1 SGHAT and CDR2 FQNNGV. The CDR3 contains 13 residues. The CDR3 bases are TGTGCCAGCAGCTTGGTTTCTGGGGACGAGCAGTACTTC. This gives the protein CASSLVSGDEQYF.

Note on this clonotype: A read error may produce the germline difference seen at one junction end. This chain joins TRBV11-2 and TRBJ1-1, with 9 bases lining up with TRBD1. CDR3 size: 15 residues. CDR1 and CDR2 (germline): SGHAT, FQNNGV. CDR3 coding DNA: TGTGCCAGCAGCTTAGCCGGACAGGGGCCCACTGAAGCTTCCTTT. It encodes CASSLAGQGPTEASF.

The chain couples TRBV5-4 to TRBJ2-2; no clear D. Trimming removed 0 bases at V and 5 bases at J, with 11 bases between. Germline CDR1 is SGHNT and CDR2 is YYREEE (reference sequence). The length of the CDR3 is 15 residues. DNA of the CDR3: TGTGCCAGCAGCTTGGGTTTTCTAGAGACCGGGGAGCTGTTTTTT. It translates to CASSLGFLETGELFF.

J is TRBJ2-2 and V is TRBV7-9; D remains unclear. Between the trimmed V and J ends, which lost 1 base and 1 base, there was a span of 19 bases. The CDR3 runs to 19 residues. Germline loops: CDR1 SEHNR, CDR2 FQNEAQ (reference sequence). The CDR3 here is CASSLVPIGSIRNTGELFF. The CDR3 DNA reads TGTGCCAGCAGCTTAGTACCTATCGGTAGCATCAGGAACACCGGGGAGCTGTTTTTT. Together with reference TRBV7-9 and TRBJ2-2, the CDR3 gives the full variable domain: DTGVSQNPRHKITKRGQNVTFRCDPISEHNRLYWYRQTLGQGPEFLTYFQNEAQLEKSRLLSDRFSAERPKGSFSTLEIQRTEQGDSAMYLCASSLVPIGSIRNTGELFFGEGSRLTVL.

This clonotype has a count of ten or more. The chain links TRBV10-2 to TRBJ1-2; D possibly corresponds to TRBD1 (5 bases). CDR3 length equals 13 residues. With 3 bases removed from V and 5 bases from J, the gap between germline ends came to 10 bases. The germline V gene has CDR1 WSHSY and CDR2 SAAADI. The CDR3 loop is CASSEDRLYGYTF. In DNA form, the CDR3 reads TGCGCCAGCAGTGAAGACAGATTGTATGGCTACACCTTC.

J is TRBJ2-3 and V is TRBV20-1, with unresolved D. Germline V gives CDR1 DFQATT, CDR2 SNEGSKA (reference sequence). Trimming took 6 bases from V and 0 from J, leaving 4 bases between them. The CDR3 extends over 11 amino acids. CDR3 region: CSAKSTDTQYF. The CDR3 DNA reads TGCAGTGCGAAGAGCACAGATACGCAGTATTTT.

This sequence joins TRBV20-1 and TRBJ1-2, with D tentatively TRBD1 (5 bases). Trimming removed 4 bases from V and 4 bases from J, with 13 bases in between. There are 13 residues in the CDR3. Germline assignment: CDR1 DFQATT and CDR2 SNEGSKA (reference sequence). This CDR3 is CSAKKVGGYGYTF. The CDR3 DNA reads as TGCAGTGCTAAAAAAGTCGGGGGCTATGGCTACACCTTC.

This clonotype turned up a few times. V and J are TRBV27 and TRBJ1-2; 8 bases map to TRBD1. V was clipped by 3 bases and J by 8 bases; unmatched bases: 5. In germline, CDR1 is MNHEY, CDR2 SMNVEV (reference sequence). This CDR3 spans 13 amino acids. The CDR3 loop reads CASSFWAGGGYTF. The CDR3 coding sequence is TGTGCCAGCAGTTTTTGGGCAGGGGGCGGCTACACCTTC.

The rearrangement joins TRBV7-8 to TRBJ2-6; D possibly matches TRBD1 or TRBD2 (5 bases each). CDR3 size: 17 residues. The germline CDR1 and CDR2 sequences are SGHVS and FQNEAQ. The V end lost 6 bases, the J end lost 0 bases, and 15 bases lay between the germline ends. CDR3 in DNA: TGTGCCAGCAGTGAGCCGGGACGGCTCTCTGGGGCCAACGTCCTGACTTTC. It is translated as CASSEPGRLSGANVLTF.

This sequence joins TRBV7-9 and TRBJ1-2, with D possibly TRBD1 on 5 matching bases. V lost 0 bases and J lost 7, with 12 bases in between. CDR3 length: 14 amino acids. CDR1 is SEHNR, CDR2 FQNEAQ, per germline (reference sequence). This CDR3 reads CASSLASGDGGYTF. The CDR3 region has the DNA TGTGCCAGCAGCTTAGCATCGGGGGACGGTGGCTACACCTTC.

In this sample, this clonotype turned up many times. This sequence joins TRBV2 and TRBJ1-4, with D uncertain. The CDR3 is 13 residues long. V dropped 7 bases and J dropped 7 bases, with 13 bases sitting between them. The germline CDR1 and CDR2 sequences are SNHLY and FYNNEI. As DNA, the CDR3 is TGTGCCAGCAAGGTGGACTTAGGTGAAAAACTGTTTTTT. Protein sequence: CASKVDLGEKLFF.

This clonotype was observed at least ten times. This rearrangement joins TRBV2 to TRBJ2-5, with 7 bases fitting TRBD2. The CDR3 has 13 amino acids. J was trimmed by 5 bases and V by 1 base; bases with no gene match: 1. CDR1 is SNHLY, CDR2 FYNNEI, per germline. The CDR3 DNA sequence: TGTGCCAGCAGTGAAGGGCGGGAGGAGACCCAGTACTTC. It translates to CASSEGREETQYF. Based on the CDR3 plus reference TRBV2 and TRBJ2-5, the full variable domain is EPEVTQTPSHQVTQMGQEVILRCVPISNHLYFYWYRQILGQKVEFLVSFYNNEISEKSEIFDDQFSVERPDGSNFTLKIRSTKLEDSAMYFCASSEGREETQYFGPGTRLLVL.

As regards this clonotype: Relative to the germline gene, one junction end is altered; a read error may explain this. The chain uses TRBV29-1 and TRBJ2-7, with 8 positions matching TRBD1. CDR3 length: 14 residues. In germline, CDR1 is SQVTM, CDR2 ANQGSEA. For the CDR3, the DNA is TGTGCCAGCAGTTGGTACAGGGGGATCGACGAGCAGTACTTC. The encoded protein is CASSWYRGIDEQYF.

CDR3 in DNA: TGCAGCGTTGAGCCAGGGATCGGCTACACCTTC. Its protein product is CSVEPGIGYTF. V is TRBV29-1 and J is TRBJ1-2, with D perhaps matching TRBD1 (5 bases). Germline values: CDR1 SQVTM, CDR2 ANQGSEA. The CDR3 spans 11 residues. V was shortened by 3 bases and J by 8 bases, with 10 bases between the two germline ends.

The chain recombines TRBV19 with TRBJ2-7; 9 bases map to TRBD1. CDR1 is LNHDA and CDR2 is SQIVND in the germline V gene (reference sequence). The V segment lost 8 bases and the J segment 3 bases; nucleotides outside the gene matches: 8. This CDR3 has 14 amino acids. CDR3 in DNA: TGTGCCAGTTCCAGCCAGACAGGGGGCTACGAGCAGTACTTC. Protein: CASSSQTGGYEQYF.

This clonotype has only a few counts. The chain carries TRBV6-1 and TRBJ2-5; tentatively, D is TRBD1 (5 bases). Per germline, CDR1 MNHNS and CDR2 SASEGT. V shed 5 bases and J shed 3 bases, with 13 bases lying between them. The CDR3 has 14 amino acids. In DNA, the CDR3 is TGTGCCAGCAGTTACCACAGGTCTGAAGAGACCCAGTACTTC. As protein: CASSYHRSEETQYF.

V and J are TRBV9 and TRBJ1-2, with D unclear. The germline CDR1 and CDR2 sequences are SGDLS and YYNGEE. The CDR3 length is 13 residues. Deletions cut 4 bases from V and 7 bases from J, with 14 bases between. In DNA form, the CDR3 reads TGTGCCAGCAGCCAAGTAAGTCTTGGTGGCTACACCTTC. It encodes CASSQVSLGGYTF.

The rearrangement uses TRBV4-2 and TRBJ2-7; 8 bases fit TRBD2. Germline lookup yields CDR1 LGHNA and CDR2 YNFKEQ. The CDR3 covers 16 residues. V lost 4 bases to trimming and J lost 1 base; unmatched junction nucleotides: 9. CDR3 amino acids: CASSLREGRESYEQYF. CDR3 nucleotide sequence: TGTGCCAGCAGCCTACGGGAGGGGAGGGAATCCTACGAGCAGTACTTC.

V and J are TRBV10-3 and TRBJ1-1; D gene uncertain. Trimming took 10 bases from V and 2 from J, leaving 8 bases between them. Germline V gene sequence: CDR1 ENHRY, CDR2 SYGVKD. The CDR3 covers 11 residues. In DNA form, the CDR3 reads TGTGCCAGCAAACTTAACACTGAAGCTTTCTTT. It codes for CASKLNTEAFF.